The 11 T cell receptor beta chains presented below share a single source sample, sequenced in a study of T cell changes during pregnancy in multiple sclerosis. TCRdb's copy holds only in-frame clones and misses some; the assay was immunoSEQ multiplex PCR. Of 85,000 to 100,000 clones in the sample, approximately 90% were seen once. Sequences were derived from peripheral blood, sampled before pregnancy. These receptors originate from a female donor with multiple sclerosis, enrolled in a pregnancy study.

The rearrangement links TRBV9 to TRBJ2-1, with TRBD1 matching over 9 bases. Germline V lookup: CDR1 SGDLS, CDR2 YYNGEE. The CDR3 loop spans 16 amino acids. V lost 4 bases to trimming and J lost 7 bases; unmatched junction nucleotides: 12. The CDR3 bases are TGTGCCAGCAGCTTCCTTTCCGGGACAGGGATGAATGAGCAGTTCTTC. Encoded protein: CASSFLSGTGMNEQFF. Full variable domain (remainder filled in from reference TRBV9 and TRBJ2-1): DSGVTQTPKHLITATGQRVTLRCSPRSGDLSVYWYQQSLDQGLQFLIQYYNGEERAKGNILERFSAQQFPDLHSELNLSSLELGDSALYFCASSFLSGTGMNEQFFGPGTRLTVL.

V is TRBV6-1 and J is TRBJ2-7, with TRBD1 matching over 10 bases. This CDR3 contains 16 residues. J gave up 0 bases and V 1 base, and 3 bases lay outside the gene matches. The germline V gene encodes CDR1 MNHNS and CDR2 SASEGT. The CDR3 DNA follows: TGTGCCAGCAGTGAAGTCCGGGACAGGGGCTCCTACGAGCAGTACTTC. It translates to CASSEVRDRGSYEQYF.

The chain recombines TRBV11-2 with TRBJ2-1; 10 bases are shared with TRBD2. CDR3 size: 15 residues. Germline V gives CDR1 SGHAT, CDR2 FQNNGV. V lost 4 bases to trimming and J lost 2 bases; unmatched junction nucleotides: 2. The CDR3 spells CASSYTSGTYNEQFF. The CDR3 DNA sequence: TGTGCCAGCAGCTATACTAGCGGGACCTACAATGAGCAGTTCTTC.

This chain uses TRBV18 with TRBJ2-5; 7 positions agree with TRBD2. This CDR3 has 14 residues. The V and J ends lost 8 bases and 2 bases, in that order; junction bases with no gene match: 8. Germline-derived CDR1 and CDR2 are KGHSH and LQKENI. The CDR3 sequence is CASREVTPQETQYF. CDR3 DNA sequence: TGTGCCAGCCGGGAGGTTACTCCACAAGAGACCCAGTACTTC. Full variable domain (remainder filled in from reference TRBV18 and TRBJ2-5): NAGVMQNPRHLVRRRGQEARLRCSPMKGHSHVYWYRQLPEEGLKFMVYLQKENIIDESGMPKERFSAEFPKEGPSILRIQQVVRGDSAAYFCASREVTPQETQYFGPGTRLLVL.

The rearrangement uses TRBV2 and TRBJ2-5; 9 bases are shared with TRBD2. The CDR3 is 16 residues long. Germline trimming cut 4 bases from V and 5 bases from J; bases unmatched to any gene: 11. CDR1 SNHLY and CDR2 FYNNEI come from the germline V gene. CDR3 amino acids: CASSVIGSGGRETQYF. The CDR3 DNA reads as TGTGCCAGCAGTGTCATTGGTAGCGGGGGCCGGGAGACCCAGTACTTC.

The chain uses TRBV5-5 and TRBJ1-2; perhaps TRBD1 as D (6 bases). The CDR3 totals 14 residues. The germline V and J ends were trimmed by 7 bases and 8 bases, with 21 bases remaining between them. Germline V CDR1 and CDR2: SGHKS, YYEKEE (reference sequence). The CDR3 reads CASWGQGPFVGYTF. The CDR3 region has the DNA TGTGCCAGCTGGGGGCAGGGACCCTTTGTGGGCTACACCTTC. The full variable domain, its missing parts supplied by reference TRBV5-5 and TRBJ1-2, is DAGVTQSPTHLIKTRGQQVTLRCSPISGHKSVSWYQQVLGQGPQFIFQYYEKEERGRGNFPDRFSARQFPNYSSELNVNALLLGDSALYLCASWGQGPFVGYTFGSGTRLTVV.

J is TRBJ1-1 and V is TRBV6-5; D unclear. Germline CDR1 MNHEY, CDR2 SVGAGI. Trimming cost V 5 bases and J 3 bases, with 13 bases left between them. CDR3 length: 14 residues. DNA of the CDR3: TGTGCCAGCAGTAGGTCCCGGGTACACACTGAAGCTTTCTTT. Protein sequence: CASSRSRVHTEAFF.

Comments on this clone: One junction end does not reproduce the germline sequence, and a read error may be involved. V and J are TRBV7-3 and TRBJ1-1, with 7 nucleotides matching TRBD1. This CDR3 has 11 amino acids. Germline V CDR1 and CDR2: SGHTA, FQGTGA. The CDR3 reads CASSLTDRLYF. Written as DNA, the CDR3 is TGTGCCAGCAGTCTCACGGACAGGCTCTACTTT.

The V and J genes are TRBV5-1 and TRBJ2-6; TRBD2 matches at 13 bases. CDR1 and CDR2 (germline): SGHRS, YFSETQ. This CDR3 is built from 18 residues. The V segment lost 4 bases and the J segment 0 bases; nucleotides outside the gene matches: 4. CDR3 coding DNA: TGCGCCAGCAGCCACAGGACTAGCGGGGGCTCTGGGGCCAACGTCCTGACTTTC. Translated, it gives CASSHRTSGGSGANVLTF.

The chain couples TRBV29-1 to TRBJ1-1; tentatively, D is TRBD1 (6 bases). Germline V gene lookup returns CDR1 SQVTM and CDR2 ANQGSEA. The V gene lost 4 bases and the J gene lost 6 bases, with 18 bases spanning the gap. The CDR3 length is 14 residues. CDR3 in amino acids: CSVVVIRGASEAFF. The CDR3, as DNA: TGCAGCGTTGTGGTTATCAGGGGAGCGTCTGAAGCTTTCTTT.

The rearrangement uses TRBV7-9 and TRBJ1-3, with D perhaps matching TRBD1 (5 bases). V gave up 1 base and J gave up 4 bases, with 14 bases separating them. Germline V gene sequence: CDR1 SEHNR, CDR2 FQNEAQ (reference sequence). The CDR3 is 16 residues long. The CDR3 DNA is TGTGCCAGCAGCTTAGGGGCGACACGGGGGGGAAACACCATATATTTT. Amino acid sequence: CASSLGATRGGNTIYF.